Below, 30 T cell receptor beta chains from the same sample are listed, as sequenced in a study of OX40 agonist ivuxolimab in advanced cancers. Profiled with immunoSEQ multiplex PCR; TCRdb holds only in-frame clones, not every one. The sample records some 71,000 clones, roughly 88% being singletons. The material was CD4+ or CD8+ T cells sorted from blood, obtained in a trial of the OX40 agonist ivuxolimab. These receptors all stem from an adult with an advanced solid tumor such as melanoma, head and neck, liver or kidney cancer.

The genes are TRBV9 and TRBJ2-3; D is perhaps TRBD1 (6 bases). The germline CDR1 and CDR2 sequences are SGDLS and YYNGEE. The CDR3 totals 16 residues. V lost 1 base and J lost 4, with 16 bases in between. This CDR3 reads CASSVSPGAVADTQYF. The DNA of the CDR3 is TGTGCCAGCAGCGTATCCCCAGGGGCGGTTGCAGATACGCAGTATTTT.

The J gene is TRBJ2-7, the V gene TRBV11-3; D uncertain. Looked up from germline, CDR1 is SGHNT and CDR2 is YENEEA. The CDR3 runs to 15 residues. Trimming took 5 bases from V and 0 from J, leaving 14 bases between them. CDR3 nucleotide sequence: TGTGCCAGCAGCCTCAGGTTCGGTGGCTCCTACGAGCAGTACTTC. Translated, it gives CASSLRFGGSYEQYF.

This clone was seen just once. The chain is built from TRBV5-4 and TRBJ2-2, with 7 bases matching TRBD1. The junction had 8 bases not matched to a gene; V was cut back by 3 bases and J by 6 bases. The CDR3 has 15 residues. Germline CDR1 SGHNT, CDR2 YYREEE (reference sequence). CDR3 residues: CASSSPDRSAGELFF. CDR3 nucleotides: TGTGCCAGCAGCTCGCCGGACAGGTCGGCCGGGGAGCTGTTTTTT.

The V call is TRBV4-2, the J call TRBJ1-2; D gene unclear. The CDR3 is made up of 14 amino acids. Per germline, CDR1 LGHNA and CDR2 YNFKEQ. The V end was cut by 0 bases, the J end by 8 bases, with 13 bases between. DNA for the CDR3: TGTGCCAGCAGCCAAGATCGGGAAGGGAGCGGCTACACCTTC. As protein: CASSQDREGSGYTF.

This chain joins TRBV6-5 and TRBJ1-2; D is perhaps TRBD1 (5 bases). The germline V and J ends were trimmed by 4 bases and 2 bases, with 14 bases remaining between them. CDR1 is MNHEY, CDR2 SVGAGI, per germline. The CDR3 is 15 residues long. CDR3 amino acids: CASSFLTAPNYGYTF. The CDR3 nucleotides read TGTGCCAGCAGTTTTCTGACAGCGCCCAACTATGGCTACACCTTC.

This clone was found a few times. This chain joins TRBV5-1 and TRBJ1-1; the D gene is possibly TRBD1 (6 bases). V was cut by 4 bases and J by 4 bases, with 14 bases left in between. The CDR3 spans 14 residues. Germline V gene data show CDR1 as SGHRS and CDR2 as YFSETQ. The CDR3 sequence is CASSPLGAGTEAFF. The CDR3 nucleotides are TGCGCCAGCAGCCCCTTGGGGGCGGGCACTGAAGCTTTCTTT.

Written as DNA, the CDR3 is TGTGCCAGCAGCCGCACAGGGTATGGCTACACCTTC. Translation gives CASSRTGYGYTF. The V call is TRBV6-5, the J call TRBJ1-2, with D maybe TRBD1 (6 bases). Trimming took off 6 bases at V and 5 bases at J, with 10 bases between the two ends. This CDR3 is 12 amino acids long. Per the germline V gene, CDR1 is MNHEY and CDR2 is SVGAGI.

This chain connects TRBV6-1 to TRBJ2-3, with a possible D match to TRBD1 (5 bases). Germline V gene data show CDR1 as MNHNS and CDR2 as SASEGT. The CDR3 extends over 13 amino acids. V dropped 5 bases and J dropped 5 bases, with 11 bases sitting between them. CDR3 bases: TGTGCCAGCAGTCGACAGTGGAGAGATACGCAGTATTTT. This gives the protein CASSRQWRDTQYF.

In DNA, the CDR3 is TGTGCCAGTAGTAGCCGGACAGTTGTTGACACCATATATTTT. Protein product: CASSSRTVVDTIYF. The chain has TRBV19 and TRBJ1-3, with D perhaps matching TRBD1 (6 bases). In germline, CDR1 is LNHDA, CDR2 SQIVND (reference sequence). V was pared by 4 bases and J by 8 bases, with 15 bases between. The CDR3 sequence is 14 residues long. The full variable domain, completed using reference TRBV19 and TRBJ1-3, is DGGITQSPKYLFRKEGQNVTLSCEQNLNHDAMYWYRQDPGQGLRLIYYSQIVNDFQKGDIAEGYSVSREKKESFPLTVTSAQKNPTAFYLCASSSRTVVDTIYFGEGSWLTVV.

The chain combines TRBV6-5 with TRBJ2-3; TRBD2 matches 7 bases. The CDR3 is made up of 14 amino acids. Germline CDR1 and CDR2: MNHEY and SVGAGI. V was pared by 7 bases and J by 2 bases, with 6 bases of the junction left unmatched. The DNA for the CDR3 is TGTGCCAGCACCAAGAGCGGGGCCACAGATACGCAGTATTTT. It translates to CASTKSGATDTQYF.

J is TRBJ2-6 and V is TRBV30, with 8 bases lining up with TRBD1. V dropped 7 bases and J dropped 0; count of bases not matched to a gene: 11. CDR3 length: 17 residues. CDR1 is GTSNPN, CDR2 SVGIG, per germline (reference sequence). The CDR3 region has the DNA TGTGCCTCTTATTCTCGGGACAGGAACTCTGGGGCCAACGTCCTGACTTTC. Protein: CASYSRDRNSGANVLTF.

The V call is TRBV6-5, the J call TRBJ1-4; 7 nucleotides match TRBD1. V shed 6 bases, J shed 8 bases, and the junction held 9 bases outside the gene matches. CDR3 size: 14 residues. Germline-derived CDR1 and CDR2 are MNHEY and SVGAGI. The CDR3 DNA follows: TGTGCCAGCAGCCGAGACAGGGTGAGCGAAAAACTGTTTTTT. Its protein product is CASSRDRVSEKLFF.

The V gene is TRBV19, the J gene TRBJ1-5; no firm D call. Germline V gene lookup returns CDR1 LNHDA and CDR2 SQIVND (reference sequence). V lost 0 bases and J 6 bases, leaving 12 bases between the germline ends. CDR3 length: 15 amino acids. CDR3 sequence (DNA): TGTGCCAGTAGTATAGATAGGGCAGCAGGTCAGCCCCAGCATTTT. This encodes CASSIDRAAGQPQHF.

The chain recombines TRBV4-3 with TRBJ2-3, with 11 bases identical to TRBD2. This CDR3 spans 17 amino acids. Looked up from germline, CDR1 is LGHNA and CDR2 is YSLEER. The J segment lost 3 bases and the V segment lost 2 bases, leaving 7 bases of the junction unmatched. The DNA for the CDR3 is TGCGCCAGCAGCCAATCTATTAGCGGGGGGGTGACAGATACGCAGTATTTT. This gives the protein CASSQSISGGVTDTQYF.

V and J are TRBV11-3 and TRBJ2-3, with 7 nucleotides matching TRBD1. Germline loops: CDR1 SGHNT, CDR2 YENEEA. The V gene end was trimmed by 5 bases and the J gene end by 2 bases; junction bases not matched to a gene: 7. This CDR3 comprises 15 residues. Here the CDR3 reads CASSPTGLNTDTQYF. The DNA for the CDR3 is TGTGCCAGCAGCCCGACAGGGCTCAACACAGATACGCAGTATTTT.

The chain links TRBV28 to TRBJ2-3; 11 nucleotides align to TRBD1. CDR1 and CDR2 from the germline V gene are MDHEN and SYDVKM. The CDR3 totals 13 residues. Trimming cost V 9 bases and J 3 bases; bases outside gene matches: 2. CDR3 loop: CASWDRGTDTQYF. CDR3 DNA: TGTGCCAGTTGGGACAGGGGGACAGATACGCAGTATTTT.

The chain couples TRBV6-5 to TRBJ2-3; a weak D match, TRBD2 (5 bases). Trimming removed 2 bases from V and 6 bases from J, with 9 bases in between. Germline-derived CDR1 and CDR2 are MNHEY and SVGAGI. The CDR3 sequence is 13 residues long. The CDR3 spells CASSYEGSDTQYF. DNA for the CDR3: TGTGCCAGCAGTTACGAGGGTAGTGATACGCAGTATTTT.

The genes are TRBV28 and TRBJ1-5; weak D call: TRBD1 (6 bases). In germline, CDR1 is MDHEN, CDR2 SYDVKM. This CDR3 is built from 15 residues. Trimming cost V 2 bases and J 2 bases, with 10 bases left between them. The CDR3 spells CASSLQGLGNQPQHF. CDR3 DNA: TGTGCCAGCAGTTTACAGGGGTTGGGCAATCAGCCCCAGCATTTT.

This clone has a handful of counts. The chain couples TRBV18 to TRBJ1-5; 7 nucleotides agree with TRBD1. V was pared by 4 bases and J by 4 bases, with 7 bases of the junction left unmatched. This CDR3 has 15 amino acids. Germline V gene data show CDR1 as KGHSH and CDR2 as LQKENI. The CDR3 sequence is CASSHRQGANQPQHF. Here the CDR3 DNA reads TGTGCCAGCTCACATAGACAGGGAGCGAATCAGCCCCAGCATTTT.

CDR3 residues: CASSFSGDQPQHF. The CDR3 DNA reads TGTGCCAGCAGCTTTAGTGGCGATCAGCCCCAGCATTTT. The rearrangement joins TRBV7-2 to TRBJ1-5, with no clear D. The germline V gene has CDR1 SGHTA and CDR2 FQGNSA. This CDR3 comprises 13 residues. V lost 3 bases to trimming and J lost 5 bases, with 8 bases between them.

The chain joins TRBV4-1 to TRBJ2-7; 9 bases are shared with TRBD2. Germline-derived CDR1 and CDR2 are MGHRA and YSYEKL. This CDR3 contains 16 residues. The junction had 4 bases not matched to a gene; V was cut back by 0 bases and J by 1 base. The chain's CDR3 is CASSQDPLAGSYEQYF. The DNA of the CDR3 is TGCGCCAGCAGCCAAGATCCCCTAGCGGGATCCTACGAGCAGTACTTC.

J is TRBJ1-1 and V is TRBV9; 10 bases map to TRBD1. CDR1 SGDLS and CDR2 YYNGEE come from the germline V gene. With 3 bases clipped from V and 4 bases from J, the junction kept 12 bases outside the gene matches. This CDR3 is 17 amino acids long. DNA for the CDR3: TGTGCCAGCAGCGGACGGGACAGGGGTTTTTTTGGCACTGAAGCTTTCTTT. Translated: CASSGRDRGFFGTEAFF.

This clone has only one observation. The gene calls are TRBV4-2 and TRBJ1-5; perhaps TRBD1 as D (5 bases). Germline V gene lookup returns CDR1 LGHNA and CDR2 YNFKEQ. V was cut by 7 bases and J by 5 bases, with 18 bases left in between. The CDR3 runs 15 residues. DNA of the CDR3: TGTGCCAGCACGGGCGGGGGTGAGACGGATCAGCCCCAGCATTTT. Its protein is CASTGGGETDQPQHF.

The chain is built from TRBV5-1 and TRBJ1-4, with D hard to call. CDR1 and CDR2 (germline): SGHRS, YFSETQ. This CDR3 spans 15 amino acids. The V end was cut by 3 bases, the J end by 5 bases, with 14 bases between. CDR3 region: CASSSPGSRNEKLFF. CDR3 DNA sequence: TGCGCCAGCAGCTCTCCGGGTTCTCGAAATGAAAAACTGTTTTTT.

V and J are TRBV27 and TRBJ2-7; a weak D match, TRBD1 (5 bases). Trimming took off 6 bases at V and 0 bases at J, with 24 bases between the two ends. This CDR3 is 18 amino acids long. The germline CDR1 and CDR2 sequences are MNHEY and SMNVEV (reference sequence). CDR3 DNA: TGTGCCAGCAGCGTTTTTCGCCCCAGGGCGGCTTACTCCTACGAGCAGTACTTC. This sequence encodes CASSVFRPRAAYSYEQYF.

The V and J genes are TRBV10-2 and TRBJ1-1, with unresolved D. CDR3 length: 12 residues. CDR1 is WSHSY, CDR2 SAAADI, per germline. V lost 2 bases and J lost 10, with 11 bases in between. The CDR3 DNA reads TGCGCCAGCAGTGAGGGGAGCTTAGGAGCTTTCTTT. Amino acids: CASSEGSLGAFF.

A single count supports this clone. The chain has TRBV20-1 and TRBJ1-1; D remains ambiguous. This CDR3 has 11 residues. Germline assignment: CDR1 DFQATT and CDR2 SNEGSKA (reference sequence). V lost 7 bases and J lost 8, with 14 bases in between. CDR3 in DNA: TGCAGTGTAGGAGGTACTCACGAAGCTTTCTTT. This encodes CSVGGTHEAFF.

The chain combines TRBV5-1 with TRBJ2-3; D gene ambiguous. Germline CDR1 reads SGHRS; CDR2 reads YFSETQ. V lost 3 bases and J 0 bases, leaving 5 bases between the germline ends. This CDR3 has 13 amino acids. The CDR3 bases are TGCGCCAGCAGCTCGCCCAGCACAGATACGCAGTATTTT. It codes for CASSSPSTDTQYF.

The chain uses TRBV27 and TRBJ2-5; TRBD2 is a possible D gene (5 bases). The CDR3 totals 14 residues. The V end lost 6 bases, the J end lost 3 bases, and 14 bases lay between the germline ends. The germline CDR1 and CDR2 sequences are MNHEY and SMNVEV (reference sequence). The CDR3 DNA reads TGTGCCAGCAGACCCGTTTACGGGGAAGAGACCCAGTACTTC. Translation gives CASRPVYGEETQYF.

The genes are TRBV9 and TRBJ2-7, with 9 bases identical to TRBD2. Germline lookup yields CDR1 SGDLS and CDR2 YYNGEE. V trimming: 5 bases; J trimming: 3 bases; junction bases outside the gene matches: 6. CDR3 length: 14 residues. The CDR3 nucleotides are TGTGCCAGCAGTGCCGGGACTAGCAACTACGAGCAGTACTTC. Translated, it gives CASSAGTSNYEQYF. Filled out from reference TRBV9 and TRBJ2-7, the complete variable domain reads DSGVTQTPKHLITATGQRVTLRCSPRSGDLSVYWYQQSLDQGLQFLIQYYNGEERAKGNILERFSAQQFPDLHSELNLSSLELGDSALYFCASSAGTSNYEQYFGPGTRLTVT.